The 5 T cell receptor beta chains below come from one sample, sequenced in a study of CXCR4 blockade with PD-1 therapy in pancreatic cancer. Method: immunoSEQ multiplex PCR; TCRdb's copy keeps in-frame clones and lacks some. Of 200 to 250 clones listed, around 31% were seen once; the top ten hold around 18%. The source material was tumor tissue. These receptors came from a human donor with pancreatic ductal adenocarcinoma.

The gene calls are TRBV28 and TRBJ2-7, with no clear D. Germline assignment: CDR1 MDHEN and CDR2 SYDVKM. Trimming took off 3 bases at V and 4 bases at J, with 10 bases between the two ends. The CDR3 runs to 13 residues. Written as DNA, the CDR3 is TGTGCCAGCAGTTTTTCCCAAGAATACGAGCAGTACTTC. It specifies CASSFSQEYEQYF.

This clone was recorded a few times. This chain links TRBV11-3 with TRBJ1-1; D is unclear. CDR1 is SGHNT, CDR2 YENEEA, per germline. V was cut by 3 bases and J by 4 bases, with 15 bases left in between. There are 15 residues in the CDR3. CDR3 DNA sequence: TGTGCCAGCAGCTTGCATGACGGACCCTTCACTGAAGCTTTCTTT. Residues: CASSLHDGPFTEAFF.

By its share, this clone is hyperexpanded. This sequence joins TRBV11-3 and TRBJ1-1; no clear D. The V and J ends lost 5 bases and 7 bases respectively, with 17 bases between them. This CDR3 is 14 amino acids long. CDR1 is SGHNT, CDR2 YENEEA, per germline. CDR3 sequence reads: CASSQAGGRDEAFF. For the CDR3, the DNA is TGTGCCAGCAGCCAAGCTGGAGGGAGGGATGAAGCTTTCTTT.

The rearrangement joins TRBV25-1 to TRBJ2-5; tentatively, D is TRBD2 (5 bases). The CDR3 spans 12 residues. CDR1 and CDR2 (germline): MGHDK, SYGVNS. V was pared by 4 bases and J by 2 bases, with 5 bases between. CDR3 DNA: TGTGCCAGCAGTGGAGGGCAAGAGACCCAGTACTTC. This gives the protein CASSGGQETQYF.

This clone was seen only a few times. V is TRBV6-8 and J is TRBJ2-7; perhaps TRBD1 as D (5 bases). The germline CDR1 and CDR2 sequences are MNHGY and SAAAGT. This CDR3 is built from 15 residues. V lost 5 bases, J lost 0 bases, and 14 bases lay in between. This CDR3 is CASSASGFGSYEQYF. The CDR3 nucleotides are TGTGCCAGCAGTGCATCAGGGTTCGGCTCCTACGAGCAGTACTTC.